The T cell receptor beta chain under discussion was sequenced for a study of blood T cell repertoires in COVID-19. Whole-study context: Researchers got acute and convalescent COVID-19 samples from the United States, Italy and Spain. Sample material is recorded as cDNA or gDNA derived from T cells, B-cell-depleted T cells, or PBMCs.

The CDR3 spans 15 residues. The V segment lost 6 bases and the J segment 2 bases; nucleotides outside the gene matches: 3. Germline CDR1 SNHLY, CDR2 FYNNEI. Only in-frame clones appear in the TCRdb table, and some are missing; sequencing was by immunoSEQ multiplex PCR. The sample includes hundreds of thousands of clones, around 87% of them seen just once. The receptor comes from a woman aged 40 to 49 who had recovered from COVID-19. The chain is built from TRBV2 and TRBJ2-5; 13 bases match TRBD2. Sequencing was carried out using peripheral blood. DNA of the CDR3: TGTGCCAGCAGGGGGGGACTAGCGGGGCAAGAGACCCAGTACTTC. This codes for CASRGGLAGQETQYF.